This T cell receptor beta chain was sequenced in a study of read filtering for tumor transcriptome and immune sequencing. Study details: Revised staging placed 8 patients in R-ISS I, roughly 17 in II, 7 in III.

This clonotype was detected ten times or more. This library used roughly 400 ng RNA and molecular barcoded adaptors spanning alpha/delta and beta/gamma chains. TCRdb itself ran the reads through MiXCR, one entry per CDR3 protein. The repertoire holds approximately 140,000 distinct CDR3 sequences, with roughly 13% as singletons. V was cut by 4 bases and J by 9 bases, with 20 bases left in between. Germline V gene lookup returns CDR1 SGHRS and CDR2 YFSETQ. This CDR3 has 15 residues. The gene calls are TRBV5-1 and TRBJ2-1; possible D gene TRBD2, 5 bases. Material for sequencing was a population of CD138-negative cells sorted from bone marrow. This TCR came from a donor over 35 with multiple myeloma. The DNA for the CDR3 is TGCGCCAGCAGCACCGGGATAGTGGGCCTCGGTGAGCAGTTCTTC. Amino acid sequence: CASSTGIVGLGEQFF.